Below, 9 T cell receptor beta chains from the same sample are listed, as sequenced in a study of blood T cell repertoires in COVID-19. Sequenced by immunoSEQ multiplex PCR; TCRdb stores in-frame clones only, minus some. Of approximately 360,000 clones in the sample, around 87% were seen once. The sequenced material came from PBMCs or T cells enriched from blood (not recorded which). Receptors were obtained from a man aged 35-49 years in a cohort exposed to, infected with or recovered from COVID-19 (not recorded which).

The chain combines TRBV6-5 with TRBJ2-6; TRBD1 matches at 8 bases. CDR1 is MNHEY, CDR2 SVGAGI, per germline. Trimming cost V 2 bases and J 4 bases; bases outside gene matches: 4. The CDR3 is 16 amino acids. CDR3 nucleotides: TGTGCCAGCAGTTACCAGGGGGCGCAAGGGGCCAACGTCCTGACTTTC. Its protein is CASSYQGAQGANVLTF.

The V and J genes are TRBV29-1 and TRBJ2-3, with D maybe TRBD2 (5 bases). V gave up 3 bases and J gave up 3 bases, with 10 bases separating them. The CDR3 runs 13 residues. Looked up from germline, CDR1 is SQVTM and CDR2 is ANQGSEA. The CDR3 sequence is CSVDTAGTDTQYF. DNA of the CDR3: TGCAGCGTTGACACGGCGGGTACAGATACGCAGTATTTT.

The rearrangement uses TRBV7-8 and TRBJ2-5; a weak D match, TRBD1 (6 bases). V was cut by 6 bases and J by 2 bases, with 19 bases left in between. Germline values: CDR1 SGHVS, CDR2 FQNEAQ. The CDR3 is made up of 16 amino acids. In DNA form, the CDR3 reads TGTGCCAGCAGGACACAGGGTGCGGCTTCACAAGAGACCCAGTACTTC. Translating it yields CASRTQGAASQETQYF. Full variable domain (remainder filled in from reference TRBV7-8 and TRBJ2-5): GAGVSQSPRYKVAKRGQDVALRCDPISGHVSLFWYQQALGQGPEFLTYFQNEAQLDKSGLPSDRFFAERPEGSVSTLKIQRTQQEDSAVYLCASRTQGAASQETQYFGPGTRLLVL.

The gene calls are TRBV10-3 and TRBJ2-1; the D gene is possibly TRBD2 (5 bases). V was pared by 6 bases and J by 3 bases, with 6 bases between. The CDR3 length is 12 residues. CDR1 is ENHRY and CDR2 is SYGVKD in the germline V gene. CDR3 region: CAISGDYNEQFF. For the CDR3, the DNA is TGTGCCATCAGCGGGGACTACAATGAGCAGTTCTTC.

This sequence joins TRBV30 and TRBJ2-7, with D possibly TRBD1 on 5 matching bases. The CDR3 has 14 residues. Per germline, CDR1 GTSNPN and CDR2 SVGIG (reference sequence). The V end was cut by 0 bases, the J end by 4 bases, with 13 bases between. The CDR3 loop reads CAWSVLPGWYEQYF. In DNA form, the CDR3 reads TGTGCCTGGAGTGTACTCCCAGGGTGGTACGAGCAGTACTTC. The full variable domain, its missing parts supplied by reference TRBV30 and TRBJ2-7, is SQTIHQWPATLVQPVGSPLSLECTVEGTSNPNLYWYRQAAGRGLQLLFYSVGIGQISSEVPQNLSASRPQDRQFILSSKKLLLSDSGFYLCAWSVLPGWYEQYFGPGTRLTVT.

The chain carries TRBV2 and TRBJ1-3, with no clear D. Trimming took off 4 bases at V and 0 bases at J, with 10 bases between the two ends. CDR3 length equals 15 residues. Germline-derived CDR1 and CDR2 are SNHLY and FYNNEI. The CDR3 DNA sequence: TGTGCCAGCAGTGTTGCGCTTAACTCTGGAAACACCATATATTTT. It specifies CASSVALNSGNTIYF. Complete variable domain (other parts from reference TRBV2 and TRBJ1-3): EPEVTQTPSHQVTQMGQEVILRCVPISNHLYFYWYRQILGQKVEFLVSFYNNEISEKSEIFDDQFSVERPDGSNFTLKIRSTKLEDSAMYFCASSVALNSGNTIYFGEGSWLTVV.

The chain recombines TRBV5-1 with TRBJ1-1; 7 nucleotides match TRBD1. Germline V gives CDR1 SGHRS, CDR2 YFSETQ. The CDR3 sequence is 14 residues long. V lost 0 bases and J lost 5; bases outside the gene matches: 4. Here the CDR3 reads CASSLDRGGTEAFF. CDR3 nucleotides: TGCGCCAGCAGCTTGGACAGGGGAGGAACTGAAGCTTTCTTT.

The chain has TRBV28 and TRBJ1-2, with D possibly TRBD1 on 5 matching bases. Trimming shortened V by 3 bases and J by 3 bases, and 11 bases separated the two germline ends. The germline gives CDR1 MDHEN, CDR2 SYDVKM. The CDR3 is made up of 14 amino acids. CDR3 sequence (DNA): TGTGCCAGCAGTTTGAGCAGGGCGGACTATGGCTACACCTTC. It codes for CASSLSRADYGYTF.

This clone occurred once. The gene calls are TRBV14 and TRBJ2-1, with 8 bases fitting TRBD2. V was pared by 3 bases and J by 0 bases, with 7 bases of the junction left unmatched. Germline CDR1 reads SGHDN; CDR2 reads FVKESK. The CDR3 spans 17 residues. CDR3 region: CASSHPAGGASYNEQFF. In nucleotides, the CDR3 is TGTGCCAGCAGCCATCCGGCGGGGGGCGCCTCCTACAATGAGCAGTTCTTC.